These 15 T cell receptor beta chains share one sample of origin, sequenced in a study of shared clonotypes between healthy human individuals. TCRdb's table, derived via immunoSEQ multiplex PCR, lists solely in-frame clones and lacks some. The sample yields about a million clones, about 75% seen once. Sequencing was carried out using memory CD4+ T cells sorted from blood. Sample subset: CD45RA-negative fraction. The source is a man aged 18-30 years in good health.

The chain links TRBV19 to TRBJ2-5; TRBD2 might be the D (6 bases). CDR3 size: 15 residues. Germline-derived CDR1 and CDR2 are LNHDA and SQIVND (reference sequence). Deletions cut 6 bases from V and 5 bases from J, with 19 bases between. CDR3 region: CASRKLGTGGETQYF. CDR3 DNA sequence: TGTGCCAGTAGGAAGTTGGGAACAGGAGGGGAGACCCAGTACTTC. Using reference TRBV19 and TRBJ2-5 for the parts outside the CDR3, the full variable domain is DGGITQSPKYLFRKEGQNVTLSCEQNLNHDAMYWYRQDPGQGLRLIYYSQIVNDFQKGDIAEGYSVSREKKESFPLTVTSAQKNPTAFYLCASRKLGTGGETQYFGPGTRLLVL.

This chain's CDR3 is CASSLPQGNEQFF. The CDR3 DNA reads TGCGCCAGCAGCTTGCCACAGGGAAATGAGCAGTTCTTC. This rearrangement joins TRBV5-1 to TRBJ2-1; D is possibly TRBD1 (6 bases). The CDR3 loop spans 13 amino acids. In germline, CDR1 is SGHRS, CDR2 YFSETQ. Between the trimmed V and J ends, which lost 1 base and 7 bases, there was a span of 9 bases.

This chain uses TRBV19 with TRBJ1-2, with D tentatively TRBD1 (5 bases). The V gene lost 6 bases and the J gene lost 5 bases, with 22 bases spanning the gap. From germline, CDR1 is LNHDA and CDR2 SQIVND (reference sequence). The CDR3 is made up of 16 amino acids. The CDR3 loop reads CASRSRRQLDLYGYTF. The CDR3 DNA is TGTGCCAGTAGATCCAGGAGACAGCTGGATTTGTATGGCTACACCTTC.

This clone was counted only a few times. Other DNA sequences in the same sample also yield this CDR3. This sequence joins TRBV19 and TRBJ2-2; tentative D call: TRBD1 (5 bases). Germline V CDR1 and CDR2: LNHDA, SQIVND (reference sequence). The ends were cut back, 3 bases at V and 0 bases at J, with 8 bases in the middle. The CDR3 is 15 residues long. The CDR3 bases are TGTGCCAGTAGTATCGACAGTTCGAACACCGGGGAGCTGTTTTTT. Protein sequence: CASSIDSSNTGELFF.

The chain combines TRBV11-1 with TRBJ2-7, with 9 bases fitting TRBD2. The CDR3 has 15 residues. The germline gives CDR1 SGHAT, CDR2 FQDESV (reference sequence). With V trimmed by 5 bases and J by 4 bases, 9 bases remained unmatched. The CDR3 sequence is CASSPGSGGIYEQYF. DNA of the CDR3: TGTGCCAGCAGCCCCGGCAGCGGGGGGATTTACGAGCAGTACTTC.

CDR3 loop: CASSSQRAQTGELFF. As DNA, the CDR3 is TGTGCCAGCAGCTCCCAGCGGGCTCAAACCGGGGAGCTGTTTTTT. The V and J genes are TRBV7-2 and TRBJ2-2, with TRBD2 as a possible D gene (6 bases). Germline V lookup: CDR1 SGHTA, CDR2 FQGNSA. The CDR3 sequence is 15 residues long. V gave up 4 bases and J gave up 5 bases, with 14 bases separating them.

Concerning this clone: At the DNA level, this CDR3 is encoded by other sequences in the same sample as well. The chain links TRBV25-1 to TRBJ2-1; 12 bases match TRBD2. This CDR3 has 14 amino acids. Germline CDR1 and CDR2: MGHDK and SYGVNS. The ends lost 6 bases at V and 8 bases at J; junction bases unmatched: 5. The CDR3 DNA follows: TGTGCCAGCAGGACTAGCGGGAGAGGGGATGAGCAGTTCTTC. Translated: CASRTSGRGDEQFF.

This rearrangement joins TRBV5-6 to TRBJ1-4, with 8 bases that match TRBD1. This CDR3 has 16 amino acids. Germline assignment: CDR1 SGHDT and CDR2 YYEEEE. With 7 bases clipped from V and 7 bases from J, the junction kept 15 bases outside the gene matches. Written as DNA, the CDR3 is TGTGCCAGCCGGAATGAGAGAGACAGGGGTGTTGAAAAACTGTTTTTT. Protein product: CASRNERDRGVEKLFF.

This rearrangement joins TRBV5-5 to TRBJ1-1; no clear D. V gave up 0 bases and J gave up 10 bases, with 13 bases separating them. The CDR3 runs 13 residues. Germline CDR1 and CDR2: SGHKS and YYEKEE (reference sequence). In DNA form, the CDR3 reads TGTGCCAGCAGCTTGGTCGACCTCACGGGAGCTTTCTTT. Translation gives CASSLVDLTGAFF.

This chain joins TRBV11-2 and TRBJ2-5; 12 nucleotides line up with TRBD2. V shed 6 bases, J shed 1 base, and the junction held 3 bases outside the gene matches. CDR1 and CDR2 from the germline V gene are SGHAT and FQNNGV. The CDR3 sequence is 15 residues long. Here the CDR3 DNA reads TGTGCCAGCAGACGACTAGCGGGAGTCCAAGAGACCCAGTACTTC. Its protein product is CASRRLAGVQETQYF.

A few counts support this clone. This chain connects TRBV7-6 to TRBJ1-2; possible D gene TRBD1, 6 bases. The CDR3 covers 13 residues. V gave up 1 base and J gave up 7 bases, with 10 bases separating them. Germline loops: CDR1 SGHVS, CDR2 FNYEAQ. CDR3 sequence: CASSLDQGTGYTF. The DNA for the CDR3 is TGTGCCAGCAGCTTAGACCAGGGGACTGGCTACACCTTC.

This clone has more than one count but fewer than ten. This chain links TRBV2 with TRBJ2-1, with D possibly matching TRBD2 (5 bases). There are 14 residues in the CDR3. Germline CDR1 SNHLY, CDR2 FYNNEI. V was clipped by 5 bases and J by 5 bases, with 13 bases between them. CDR3 DNA sequence: TGTGCCAGCAGTCCACGAGGGCGAGACAATGAGCAGTTCTTC. Protein: CASSPRGRDNEQFF.

V and J are TRBV11-3 and TRBJ2-7, with D perhaps matching TRBD1 or TRBD2 (5 bases each). The CDR3 contains 14 residues. V shed 5 bases and J shed 2 bases, with 13 bases lying between them. Germline CDR1 is SGHNT and CDR2 is YENEEA. The chain's CDR3 is CASSPRDGAYEQYF. DNA of the CDR3: TGTGCCAGCAGCCCCAGGGACGGGGCCTACGAGCAGTACTTC.

Only one count was recorded for this clone. V gene TRBV19 combines with J gene TRBJ1-2; 7 positions agree with TRBD1. Germline lookup yields CDR1 LNHDA and CDR2 SQIVND (reference sequence). V lost 3 bases and J lost 5; bases outside the gene matches: 9. The CDR3 is 15 residues long. The CDR3 nucleotides read TGTGCCAGTAGTATGGGACAGCTCACGATATATGGCTACACCTTC. This codes for CASSMGQLTIYGYTF.

The V gene is TRBV5-6, the J gene TRBJ2-3, with 8 bases fitting TRBD2. Germline values: CDR1 SGHDT, CDR2 YYEEEE. V shed 2 bases and J 1 base; nucleotides not matched to a gene: 3. The CDR3 length is 15 residues. For the CDR3, the DNA is TGTGCCAGCAGCTTCAAGACTAGCGGCACAGATACGCAGTATTTT. Translated, it gives CASSFKTSGTDTQYF.